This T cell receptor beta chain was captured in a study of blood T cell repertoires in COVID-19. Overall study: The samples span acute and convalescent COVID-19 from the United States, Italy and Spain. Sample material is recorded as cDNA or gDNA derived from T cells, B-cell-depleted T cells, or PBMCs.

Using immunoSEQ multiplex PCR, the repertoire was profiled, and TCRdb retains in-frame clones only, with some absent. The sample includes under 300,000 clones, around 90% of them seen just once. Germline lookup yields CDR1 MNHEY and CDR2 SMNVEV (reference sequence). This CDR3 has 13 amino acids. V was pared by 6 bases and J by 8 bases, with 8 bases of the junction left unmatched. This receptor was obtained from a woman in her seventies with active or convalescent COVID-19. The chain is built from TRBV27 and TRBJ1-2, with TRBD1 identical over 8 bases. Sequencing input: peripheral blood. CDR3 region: CASRPRGLDGYTF. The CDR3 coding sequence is TGTGCCAGCAGGCCCAGGGGGCTCGACGGCTACACCTTC.